This TCR beta chain came from a study of cytomegalovirus exposure and HLA in healthy donors. The PCR had 60 Vbeta and 13 Jbeta primers. The repertoire was sequenced with immunoSEQ multiplex PCR; TCRdb's copy has only in-frame clones and lacks some. The data show 150,000 to 200,000 clones, around two thirds seen once. The V gene's germline CDR1 is SGHNT and CDR2 YYREEE (reference sequence). The CDR3 consists of 15 residues. Trimming left V 0 bases short and J 5 bases short, with 14 bases between. This rearrangement joins TRBV5-4 to TRBJ1-2; perhaps TRBD1 as D (5 bases). Sequenced input: PBMCs. The TCR comes from a middle-aged man in good health and CMV-seronegative. CDR3 loop: CASSLELGQGYGYTF. DNA for the CDR3: TGTGCCAGCAGCTTGGAGCTAGGGCAGGGATATGGCTACACCTTC.